Following are 8 T cell receptor beta chains from one sample sequenced in a study of T cell repertoires in cytomegalovirus infection. TCRdb reprocessed the reads with MiXCR, giving one entry per CDR3 protein. The sample consists of fewer than 350,000 distinct CDR3 sequences, roughly 16% of them appearing once. The sequenced material came from PBMCs. The receptors originated from a human donor in good health (CMV status not recorded). Some clones in this sample may be carry-over from other donors' samples.

This chain uses TRBV25-1 with TRBJ2-7; D ambiguous. V shed 4 bases and J shed 3 bases, with 7 bases lying between them. From germline, CDR1 is MGHDK and CDR2 SYGVNS. The CDR3 is made up of 12 amino acids. The CDR3 sequence is CASSAYSYEQYF. The DNA of the CDR3 is TGTGCCAGCAGTGCCTACAGCTACGAGCAGTACTTC.

Many counts were recorded for this clonotype. The chain recombines TRBV6-2 or TRBV6-3 with TRBJ2-7, with a tentative D call TRBD2 (7 bases). Looked up from germline, CDR1 is MNHEY and CDR2 is SVGEGT. Trimming left V 2 bases short and J 1 base short, with 15 bases between. There are 16 residues in the CDR3. The CDR3 DNA is TGTGCCAGCAGTTACCTGGCGGGGGCACCTTCCTACGAGCAGTACTTC. It yields the protein CASSYLAGAPSYEQYF.

This clonotype occurred many times. The genes are TRBV12-3 or TRBV12-4 and TRBJ2-7; the match to TRBD2 covers 9 bases. The V gene end was trimmed by 6 bases and the J gene end by 5 bases; junction bases not matched to a gene: 8. This CDR3 region has 14 residues. DNA of the CDR3: TGTGCCAGCAGACCGGGACTAGCAATCGACGAGCAGTACTTC. It encodes CASRPGLAIDEQYF.

This clonotype was recorded at least ten times. The chain carries TRBV4-1 and TRBJ2-5; 10 nucleotides align to TRBD2. This CDR3 contains 15 residues. The J segment lost 5 bases and the V segment lost 1 base, leaving 4 bases of the junction unmatched. Germline V gene sequence: CDR1 MGHRA, CDR2 YSYEKL. CDR3 residues: CASSQGTSGGETQYF. CDR3 DNA sequence: TGCGCCAGCAGCCAAGGGACTAGCGGCGGCGAGACCCAGTACTTC.

The V call is TRBV20-1, the J call TRBJ1-2, with unresolved D. The germline gives CDR1 DFQATT, CDR2 SNEGSKA (reference sequence). V gave up 3 bases and J gave up 3 bases, with 5 bases separating them. This CDR3 contains 11 residues. For the CDR3, the DNA is TGCAGTGCTAGGAGCGACTATGGCTACACCTTC. Its translation is CSARSDYGYTF.

This clonotype was observed a single time. The chain has TRBV19 and TRBJ2-3, with D perhaps TRBD2 (6 bases). The length of the CDR3 is 16 residues. The V gene's germline CDR1 is LNHDA and CDR2 SQIVND (reference sequence). The V gene lost 2 bases and the J gene lost 0 bases, with 12 bases spanning the gap. CDR3 sequence reads: CASSIWLASSTDTQYF. Written as DNA, the CDR3 is TGTGCCAGTAGTATATGGCTAGCGTCTAGCACAGATACGCAGTATTTT. The whole variable domain, remainder taken from reference TRBV19 and TRBJ2-3, is DGGITQSPKYLFRKEGQNVTLSCEQNLNHDAMYWYRQDPGQGLRLIYYSQIVNDFQKGDIAEGYSVSREKKESFPLTVTSAQKNPTAFYLCASSIWLASSTDTQYFGPGTRLTVL.

This clonotype turned up a few times. The chain joins TRBV27 to TRBJ1-1, with 9 nucleotides matching TRBD1. The CDR3 covers 14 residues. Germline V gene sequence: CDR1 MNHEY, CDR2 SMNVEV (reference sequence). V shed 5 bases, J shed 5 bases, and the junction held 6 bases outside the gene matches. The CDR3: CASSRRTGDTEAFF. As DNA, the CDR3 is TGTGCCAGCAGTCGGCGGACAGGGGATACTGAAGCTTTCTTT.

This chain links TRBV6-5 with TRBJ1-5; the match to TRBD1 covers 7 bases. CDR1 and CDR2 (germline): MNHEY, SVGAGI. This CDR3 contains 15 residues. Unmatched junction bases numbered 15, after V lost 5 bases and J lost 11 bases. CDR3 sequence: CASSPGQLGKVAQHF. The CDR3 nucleotides are TGTGCCAGCAGTCCGGGACAGTTGGGGAAAGTGGCCCAGCATTTT.